The present entry profiles one T cell receptor beta chain with its context. This sample was taken from a study of blood T cell repertoires in COVID-19. Study summary: COVID-19 samples collected from the United States, Italy and Spain covered acute and convalescent phases. PBMCs, B-cell-depleted T cells, or T cells were the source of the cDNA or gDNA that made up the material.

V shed 10 bases and J 5 bases; nucleotides not matched to a gene: 3. Germline V gene data show CDR1 as ENHRY and CDR2 as SYGVKD. There are 13 residues in the CDR3. As handled by the study authors: Using reference gene primer amplification, nucleated cell counts were estimated. The repertoire was sequenced with immunoSEQ multiplex PCR; TCRdb's copy has only in-frame clones and lacks some. V, J and clone size are those of that table, while D and trimming were read from the DNA. Of tens of thousands of clones listed, 75% to 90% are singletons. The chain joins TRBV10-3 to TRBJ2-3; TRBD2 matches 13 bases. Sequencing used peripheral blood. The receptor was derived from a woman between 50 and 59 years old with active or convalescent COVID-19. CDR3 loop: CATWTSGGDTQYF. DNA for the CDR3: TGTGCCACGTGGACTAGCGGGGGAGATACGCAGTATTTT.